The next 8 T cell receptor beta chains were all read from a single sample in a study of graft-versus-host responses after intestinal transplantation (dated by TCRdb to 2020 to 2022). The sample's time point label is to be understood as: cells obtained before transplantation from donor or recipient. Their specific antigens are unknown. Preparation of the library involved the immunoSEQ multiplex PCR assay. Entries here come from immuneACCESS through TCRdb and include only in-frame sequences with V and J called. Some clones fail to appear in such tables; in the studies checked, an unresolved V gene covers under half of the shortfall, and the cause of the remainder is unknown. Present in this sample are about 89,000 clones, 94% of which were seen just once. Jointly, the top ten make up 0.15% to 0.2% of the sample. The material sequenced was unstimulated CD4+ T cells sorted from spleen or lymph node cells, taken before transplant. These TCRs come from a human donor who was the organ donor for an intestinal transplant.

The chain joins TRBV7-2 to TRBJ2-7; 9 bases map to TRBD2. The ends lost 10 bases at V and 0 bases at J; junction bases unmatched: 13. CDR3 size: 16 residues. Germline V lookup: CDR1 SGHTA, CDR2 FQGNSA. CDR3 sequence reads: CATSSGLAGNSYEQYF. CDR3 nucleotide sequence: TGTGCCACCTCATCGGGGCTAGCGGGGAACTCCTACGAGCAGTACTTC.

This chain links TRBV9 with TRBJ2-7, with D unresolved. The CDR3 length is 17 residues. CDR1 is SGDLS and CDR2 is YYNGEE in the germline V gene. The V end was cut by 4 bases, the J end by 0 bases, with 20 bases between. The CDR3 protein is CASSTYPNGFDSYEQYF. DNA of the CDR3: TGTGCCAGCAGCACATACCCGAACGGGTTTGACTCCTACGAGCAGTACTTC.

The chain is built from TRBV4-1 and TRBJ2-3; 7 nucleotides line up with TRBD1. CDR1 is MGHRA and CDR2 is YSYEKL in the germline V gene. V trimming: 3 bases; J trimming: 4 bases; junction bases outside the gene matches: 7. The CDR3 is 15 amino acids. CDR3 amino acids: CASSQTGTGPDTQYF. In DNA, the CDR3 is TGCGCCAGCAGCCAGACAGGGACCGGACCAGATACGCAGTATTTT.

V usage is TRBV7-3 and J usage is TRBJ2-6, with unresolved D. The germline CDR1 and CDR2 sequences are SGHTA and FQGTGA. The ends were cut back, 1 base at V and 0 bases at J, with 10 bases in the middle. CDR3 length: 17 amino acids. The DNA for the CDR3 is TGTGCCAGCAGCTTAAGCGTAGGAGACTCTGGGGCCAACGTCCTGACTTTC. Translated, it gives CASSLSVGDSGANVLTF.

The J gene is TRBJ2-1, the V gene TRBV6-1; tentative D call: TRBD2 (6 bases). Germline CDR1 reads MNHNS; CDR2 reads SASEGT. Trimming took off 5 bases at V and 0 bases at J, with 11 bases between the two ends. The CDR3 is 15 residues long. The CDR3 DNA reads TGTGCCAGCAGTTTAGCGGATGGCTCCTACAATGAGCAGTTCTTC. Translated: CASSLADGSYNEQFF.

The CDR3 here is CASSSRTGLVENTIYF. In DNA, the CDR3 is TGTGCCAGCAGTTCAAGGACAGGGCTTGTTGAAAACACCATATATTTT. The genes are TRBV28 and TRBJ1-3, with 8 bases that match TRBD1. V trimming: 4 bases; J trimming: 6 bases; junction bases outside the gene matches: 11. The CDR3 loop spans 16 amino acids. Germline lookup yields CDR1 MDHEN and CDR2 SYDVKM.

The V and J genes are TRBV7-2 and TRBJ1-3; D unresolved. Germline V gene data show CDR1 as SGHTA and CDR2 as FQGNSA. The CDR3 consists of 15 residues. With 2 bases removed from V and 4 bases from J, the gap between germline ends came to 12 bases. The CDR3 DNA reads TGTGCCAGCAGCTTATCCCCGGTTTTGGGAAACACCATATATTTT. This encodes CASSLSPVLGNTIYF.

The chain joins TRBV5-1 to TRBJ2-5; tentative D call: TRBD2 (6 bases). Trimming took 0 bases from V and 5 from J, leaving 11 bases between them. Germline V gene data show CDR1 as SGHRS and CDR2 as YFSETQ. CDR3 size: 14 residues. CDR3 in amino acids: CASSLVEGMETQYF. In DNA form, the CDR3 reads TGCGCCAGCAGCTTGGTGGAGGGGATGGAGACCCAGTACTTC.